A selection of T cell receptor beta chains follows, all from one sample in a study of blood T cell repertoires in COVID-19. Repertoires were generated with immunoSEQ multiplex PCR, while TCRdb's copy carries only in-frame clones and drops some. The sample lists approximately 74,000 clones, 86% seen once, with roughly 2% in the top ten. Sequenced input: peripheral blood. The receptors stem from an older woman with acute or convalescent COVID-19. Each CDR3 is given with its conserved first and last residue. Fields, in order: J gene, V gene, clone size, D gene, CDR3 protein, CDR3 DNA. The D gene is left open where the match is weak. Size is stated for part of the rows, as once, few or many counts, or as a class when the clone is expanded.

TRBJ1-1	TRBV5-6	NA	TRBD1	CASSLGDRVNTEAFF	TGTGCCAGCAGCTTGGGGGACAGAGTGAACACTGAAGCTTTCTTT
TRBJ2-7	TRBV6-7	NA	NA	CASMCREQYF	TGTGCCAGCATGTGTCGCGAGCAGTACTTC
TRBJ2-5	TRBV28	NA	TRBD1	CASTGGGETQYF	TGTGCCAGCACAGGGGGCGGGGAGACCCAGTACTTC
TRBJ2-3	TRBV7-6	once	TRBD1	CASSQGGQPWGTQYF	TGTGCCAGCAGCCAAGGGGGCCAGCCTTGGGGTACGCAGTATTTT
TRBJ1-5	TRBV30	few	TRBD1	CAWSLGGTGEQPQHF	TGTGCCTGGAGTTTAGGGGGGACAGGGGAGCAGCCCCAGCATTTT
TRBJ2-3	TRBV19	NA	TRBD2	CASSSTSGGNTDTQYF	TGTGCCAGTAGTTCGACTAGCGGGGGAAACACAGATACGCAGTATTTT
TRBJ2-2	TRBV28	NA	TRBD1	CASSFPGTGGVDTGELFF	TGTGCCAGCAGTTTTCCCGGGACAGGGGGCGTCGACACCGGGGAGCTGTTTTTT
TRBJ2-5	TRBV2	NA	TRBD1	CASGGTGWKETQYF	TGTGCCAGTGGGGGGACAGGGTGGAAAGAGACCCAGTACTTC
TRBJ2-1	TRBV18	NA	NA	CASSQEYEQFF	TGTGCCAGCTCACAGGAGTATGAGCAGTTCTTC
TRBJ2-7	TRBV7-2	NA	TRBD2	CASSLLAGGSSYEQYF	TGTGCCAGCAGCCTACTAGCGGGCGGAAGCTCCTACGAGCAGTACTTC
TRBJ2-5	TRBV6-5	NA	TRBD2	CASSYSSGRGETQYF	TGTGCCAGCAGTTACTCTAGCGGGAGGGGAGAGACCCAGTACTTC
TRBJ2-2	TRBV5-1	NA	TRBD1	CASSRTGLIGELFF	TGCGCCAGCAGCCGGACAGGGTTAATCGGGGAGCTGTTTTTT
TRBJ2-3	TRBV7-2	NA	NA	CASSRQGSRGDTQYF	TGTGCCAGCAGCCGCCAGGGGTCTCGGGGAGATACGCAGTATTTT
TRBJ2-2	TRBV3-1/TRBV3-2	NA	TRBD2	CASSRTSGSGAGELFF	TGTGCCAGCAGCCGGACTAGCGGGAGTGGGGCCGGGGAGCTGTTTTTT
TRBJ2-5	TRBV11-2	NA	TRBD1	CASSDRGKLLETQYF	TGTGCCAGCAGCGACAGGGGAAAACTTTTGGAGACCCAGTACTTC
TRBJ2-7	TRBV19	NA	TRBD2	CASSIYGGRAGYEQYF	TGTGCCAGTAGTATATACGGCGGGAGGGCCGGCTACGAGCAGTACTTC
TRBJ2-3	TRBV27	once	TRBD1	CASSLKGAVTDTQYF	TGTGCCAGCAGTTTAAAGGGGGCGGTCACAGATACGCAGTATTTT
TRBJ2-7	TRBV3-1/TRBV3-2	NA	TRBD1	CASSQDQDRTPSPAVWEQYF	TGTGCCAGCAGCCAAGATCAGGACAGGACCCCCTCTCCCGCGGTTTGGGAGCAGTACTTC
TRBJ1-2	TRBV6-2/TRBV6-3	NA	TRBD1	CASSRPTGDYGYTF	TGTGCCAGCAGCCGACCGACAGGGGACTATGGCTACACCTTC
TRBJ1-1	TRBV29-1	NA	NA	CSGLMGRATEAFF	TGCAGCGGCCTTATGGGGAGGGCCACTGAAGCTTTCTTT
TRBJ1-4	TRBV12-3/TRBV12-4	once	NA	CASSFEDNEKLFF	TGTGCCAGCAGTTTTGAGGACAACGAAAAACTGTTTTTT
TRBJ1-4	TRBV10-3	NA	NA	CAISDRGIGDEKLFF	TGTGCCATCAGTGACAGGGGTATTGGGGATGAAAAACTGTTTTTT
TRBJ2-3	TRBV7-2	once	TRBD2	CASSHSGGALDTQYF	TGTGCCAGCAGCCATAGCGGGGGGGCCCTAGATACGCAGTATTTT